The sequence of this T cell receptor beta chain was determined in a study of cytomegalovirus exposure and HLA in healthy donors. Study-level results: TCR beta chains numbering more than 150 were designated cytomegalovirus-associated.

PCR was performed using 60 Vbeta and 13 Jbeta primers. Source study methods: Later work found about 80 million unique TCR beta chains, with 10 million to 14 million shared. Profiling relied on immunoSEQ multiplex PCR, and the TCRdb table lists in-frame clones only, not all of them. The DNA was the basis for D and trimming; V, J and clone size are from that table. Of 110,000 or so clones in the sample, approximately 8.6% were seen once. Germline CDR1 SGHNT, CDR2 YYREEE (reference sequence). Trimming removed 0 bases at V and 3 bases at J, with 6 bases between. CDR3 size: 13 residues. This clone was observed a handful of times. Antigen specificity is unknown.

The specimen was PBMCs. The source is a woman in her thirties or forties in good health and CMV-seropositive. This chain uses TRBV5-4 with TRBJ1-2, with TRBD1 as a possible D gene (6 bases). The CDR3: CASSLAGDYGYTF. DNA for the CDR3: TGTGCCAGCAGCTTGGCAGGGGACTATGGCTACACCTTC.